This TCR beta chain stems from a study of shared clonotypes between healthy human individuals. Study conclusions and caveats: Represented diversity, genetic and exposure-history alike, was limited by few donors.

Profiling relied on immunoSEQ multiplex PCR, and the TCRdb table lists in-frame clones only, not all of them. In the table there are about 460,000 clones, roughly three quarters of which are singletons. V lost 3 bases to trimming and J lost 3 bases; unmatched junction nucleotides: 15. Per the germline V gene, CDR1 is LGHNA and CDR2 is YNFKEQ. CDR3 length equals 19 residues. Concerning this clone itself: No antigen is known for it. This may be a read error, as it is one base from a much larger clone.

V is TRBV4-2 and J is TRBJ2-7; 12 positions agree with TRBD2. Sequencing was done on a sample of PBMCs. The sequence was collected from a woman aged 35 to 49 in good health. Some clones in this sample may be carry-over from other donors' samples. CDR3 region: CASSQGGTSGRNLVYEQYF. CDR3 in DNA: TGTGCCAGCAGCCAGGGAGGGACTAGCGGGCGAAACCTAGTCTACGAGCAGTACTTC.